A single sample is the source of the 19 T cell receptor beta chains below, sequenced in a study of T cell responses to AZD1222 COVID-19 vaccine (dated by TCRdb to the early 2020s). The receptor library was made with the immunoSEQ multiplex PCR assay. In its TCRdb copy, this immuneACCESS table keeps in-frame sequences only and misses some clones. Where compared with another copy, unresolved V genes explain less than half of these, and the others have no known cause. Recorded for this sample are 150,000 or so clones; about 90% of them occurred a single time. Of the sample, about 5.9% is held by the ten largest clones. What the time point label conveys for this sample: about 28 days (+/-7) after the second vaccine dose. The input for sequencing was peripheral blood, taken 28 days after the second AZD1222 dose. Receptors originate from an adult who received the AZD1222 COVID-19 vaccine.

The chain combines TRBV28 with TRBJ2-3; 12 positions match TRBD2. Germline V gene sequence: CDR1 MDHEN, CDR2 SYDVKM. CDR3 length equals 20 residues. J was trimmed by 4 bases and V by 2 bases; bases with no gene match: 16. The chain's CDR3 is CASSLGARASGRAEADTQYF. CDR3 nucleotide sequence: TGTGCCAGCAGTTTAGGGGCCCGGGCTAGCGGGAGGGCCGAGGCAGATACGCAGTATTTT.

V is TRBV15 and J is TRBJ1-2, with D possibly being TRBD1 (6 bases). Germline V CDR1 and CDR2: LNHNV, YYDKDF (reference sequence). V lost 0 bases to trimming and J lost 4 bases, with 12 bases between them. This CDR3 region has 15 residues. The CDR3 loop reads CATSRDEGGFYGYTF. The CDR3 DNA sequence: TGTGCCACCAGCAGAGATGAAGGGGGGTTCTATGGCTACACCTTC.

This chain connects TRBV4-3 to TRBJ1-2; 7 bases line up with TRBD1. CDR3 size: 15 residues. V was pared by 1 base and J by 0 bases, with 2 bases of the junction left unmatched. Germline V CDR1 and CDR2: LGHNA, YSLEER. As DNA, the CDR3 is TGCGCCAGCAGCCAAGGGACAGGTGCTAACTATGGCTACACCTTC. Translation gives CASSQGTGANYGYTF.

About this clone itself: The same CDR3 also results from other DNA sequences found in this sample. In DNA, the CDR3 is TGTGCCAGTACCGGAGATAGCAATCAGCCCCAGCATTTT. It yields the protein CASTGDSNQPQHF. The chain is built from TRBV12-3 or TRBV12-4 and TRBJ1-5, with D unclear. V lost 9 bases to trimming and J lost 0 bases, with 9 bases between them. The CDR3 totals 13 residues.

The genes are TRBV7-2 and TRBJ1-3; D is ambiguous. This CDR3 is 16 amino acids long. Looked up from germline, CDR1 is SGHTA and CDR2 is FQGNSA. V was clipped by 4 bases and J by 7 bases, with 20 bases between them. This chain's CDR3 is CASSSQTSKDKNTIYF. The CDR3 region has the DNA TGTGCCAGCAGCTCTCAAACGTCAAAGGATAAGAACACCATATATTTT.

This chain joins TRBV9 and TRBJ1-4; a possible D gene is TRBD1 (6 bases). Germline-derived CDR1 and CDR2 are SGDLS and YYNGEE. The CDR3 sequence is 16 residues long. The V and J ends lost 2 bases and 8 bases respectively, with 19 bases between them. The CDR3 DNA reads as TGTGCCAGCAGCGTTGGGGATGGCAGGGGTTGGGAAAAACTGTTTTTT. This translates into CASSVGDGRGWEKLFF.

J is TRBJ1-1 and V is TRBV28, with D unresolved. Between the trimmed V and J ends, which lost 3 bases and 2 bases, there was a span of 7 bases. Germline-derived CDR1 and CDR2 are MDHEN and SYDVKM. The CDR3 loop spans 13 amino acids. The CDR3 DNA reads TGTGCCAGCAGTTTCGGGAAAAACACTGAAGCTTTCTTT. The encoded protein is CASSFGKNTEAFF. The full variable domain, rest sourced from reference TRBV28 and TRBJ1-1, is DVKVTQSSRYLVKRTGEKVFLECVQDMDHENMFWYRQDPGLGLRLIYFSYDVKMKEKGDIPEGYSVSREKKERFSLILESASTNQTSMYLCASSFGKNTEAFFGQGTRLTVV.

The J gene is TRBJ1-6, the V gene TRBV25-1; 10 nucleotides agree with TRBD1. This CDR3 is built from 14 residues. CDR1 MGHDK and CDR2 SYGVNS come from the germline V gene. V dropped 6 bases and J dropped 7; count of bases not matched to a gene: 3. DNA of the CDR3: TGTGCCAGCAGCCTGGACAGGGGGAATTCACCCCTCCACTTT. The encoded protein is CASSLDRGNSPLHF.

V is TRBV19 and J is TRBJ1-1; D gene uncertain. The V end was cut by 7 bases, the J end by 1 base, with 13 bases between. Per the germline V gene, CDR1 is LNHDA and CDR2 is SQIVND (reference sequence). The CDR3 length is 14 residues. The CDR3, as DNA: TGTGCCAGTAAACCCCCAGTGGGGAACACTGAAGCTTTCTTT. Its protein product is CASKPPVGNTEAFF.

The chain joins TRBV21-1 to TRBJ2-7; the D segment call TRBD2 is taken from the table without a DNA check. TRBV21-1 is a known pseudogene. The CDR3 contains 18 residues. CDR3 in DNA: TGTGCCAGCAGCACCTATCGGAGGGGGGGAAAAAGCTCCTACGAGCAGTACTTC. Translation: CASSTYRRGGKSSYEQYF.

This sequence joins TRBV3-1 (or the pseudogene TRBV3-2) and TRBJ2-5, with D perhaps matching TRBD2 (5 bases). Germline CDR1 LGHDT, CDR2 YNNKEL (reference sequence). Trimming took 0 bases from V and 5 from J, leaving 13 bases between them. The CDR3 extends over 15 amino acids. This chain's CDR3 is CASSQDSASRETQYF. The CDR3 DNA is TGTGCCAGCAGCCAAGATAGCGCTAGCCGGGAGACCCAGTACTTC.

The CDR3 nucleotides read TGTGCCAGCAGCTTGCGAACAGGGAGCTCTGGAAACACCATATATTTT. It yields the protein CASSLRTGSSGNTIYF. This rearrangement joins TRBV5-4 to TRBJ1-3; a possible D gene is TRBD1 (6 bases). V was clipped by 1 base and J by 0 bases, with 11 bases between them. Germline V gene sequence: CDR1 SGHNT, CDR2 YYREEE (reference sequence). CDR3 length equals 16 residues.

CDR3 DNA sequence: TGTGCCAGCAGCTTAGATTCGGGATTTACGAACACTGAAGCTTTCTTT. Its protein is CASSLDSGFTNTEAFF. The chain carries TRBV7-8 and TRBJ1-1; unclear D gene. The CDR3 sequence is 16 residues long. The germline V gene has CDR1 SGHVS and CDR2 FQNEAQ. V shed 1 base and J shed 1 base, with 13 bases lying between them.

V and J are TRBV12-3 or TRBV12-4 and TRBJ2-1, with D possibly matching TRBD2 (5 bases). The V end was cut by 6 bases, the J end by 7 bases, with 13 bases between. The CDR3 is 13 residues long. CDR3 bases: TGTGCCAGCAGATCGGACCGGGATAATGAGCAGTTCTTC. Translating it yields CASRSDRDNEQFF.

In nucleotides, the CDR3 is TGCGCCAGCAGCCCCCGAGCGGGAGGGGCCCCAGATACGCAGTATTTT. It codes for CASSPRAGGAPDTQYF. The chain is built from TRBV4-3 and TRBJ2-3; 10 bases fit TRBD2. This CDR3 spans 16 amino acids. Germline V gene data show CDR1 as LGHNA and CDR2 as YSLEER. V shed 4 bases and J 4 bases; nucleotides not matched to a gene: 8.

V gene TRBV5-8 combines with J gene TRBJ1-4; the D gene is possibly TRBD1 (6 bases). This CDR3 spans 17 amino acids. Germline assignment: CDR1 SGHTS and CDR2 YDEGEE. Trimming cost V 0 bases and J 7 bases, with 19 bases left between them. The DNA for the CDR3 is TGTGCCAGCAGCTTGGGACGTTCGGCGGGACAAGGTGAAAAACTGTTTTTT. Its protein is CASSLGRSAGQGEKLFF.

The chain uses TRBV6-5 and TRBJ1-5; 8 positions match TRBD1. This CDR3 has 15 amino acids. Trimming cost V 6 bases and J 6 bases; bases outside gene matches: 10. Per germline, CDR1 MNHEY and CDR2 SVGAGI. The CDR3 loop reads CASSTPDRAGQPQHF. The CDR3 coding sequence is TGTGCCAGCAGCACCCCGGACAGGGCGGGTCAGCCCCAGCATTTT.

V gene TRBV6-5 combines with J gene TRBJ1-1, with 7 bases that match TRBD1. The CDR3 consists of 12 residues. V dropped 10 bases and J dropped 11; count of bases not matched to a gene: 13. Germline V gene lookup returns CDR1 MNHEY and CDR2 SVGAGI. The DNA for the CDR3 is TGTGCCACCAAGACAGGGTTTGGTTCCGCTTTCTTT. Protein sequence: CATKTGFGSAFF.

The J gene is TRBJ2-1, the V gene TRBV7-3; D may be TRBD1 (5 bases). The CDR3 spans 14 residues. Germline V gives CDR1 SGHTA, CDR2 FQGTGA. Trimming took 5 bases from V and 7 from J, leaving 15 bases between them. The DNA for the CDR3 is TGTGCCAGCAGCGCAGGGATCCCCGGGAATGAGCAGTTCTTC. This encodes CASSAGIPGNEQFF.